These T cell receptor beta chains were read from a single sample in a study of blood T cell repertoires in COVID-19. Clones were read by immunoSEQ multiplex PCR, and TCRdb kept only the in-frame ones, dropping some. The sample consists of 150,000 to 200,000 clones, approximately 92% of them appearing once. Sequenced sample: peripheral blood. The receptors were sampled from a woman aged 50 to 65 with acute or convalescent COVID-19. Both conserved end residues are part of each CDR3. A D gene is named only where the DNA matches it firmly. Size tells how often a clone was seen (once, few, many) or the class of an expanded clone, and some rows leave it out.

J: TRBJ1-2
size: NA
V: TRBV3-1/TRBV3-2
length: 14
D: TRBD1
DNA: TGTGCCAGCAGCCCCTGGGGGGACAGGAATGGCTACACCTTC
CDR3: CASSPWGDRNGYTF

J: TRBJ2-2
size: NA
V: TRBV5-4
length: 15
D: TRBD1
DNA: TGTGCCAGCAGCCCCGGACAGGGGTACAGCGGGGAGCTGTTTTTT
CDR3: CASSPGQGYSGELFF

J: TRBJ2-7
size: NA
V: TRBV2
length: 14
D: NA
DNA: TGTGCCAGCAGCCGGGATAGCGGTCCTTACGAGCAGTACTTC
CDR3: CASSRDSGPYEQYF

J: TRBJ1-5
size: NA
V: TRBV11-2
length: 14
D: NA
DNA: TGTGCCAGCAGCTCAGGGTATAGCAATCAGCCCCAGCATTTT
CDR3: CASSSGYSNQPQHF

J: TRBJ2-3
size: NA
V: TRBV7-9
length: 16
D: TRBD2
DNA: TGTGCCAGCAGCCCCCATTTTCGGGGGGGAACAGATACGCAGTATTTT
CDR3: CASSPHFRGGTDTQYF

J: TRBJ2-1
size: NA
V: TRBV4-3
length: 16
D: TRBD2
DNA: TGCGCCAGCAGCCAAGATGAGCGGGAGGCTCACAATGAGCAGTTCTTC
CDR3: CASSQDEREAHNEQFF

J: TRBJ1-2
size: NA
V: TRBV28
length: 13
D: NA
DNA: TGTGCCAGCCATCTGGGCAGGTCGCACGGCTACACCTTC
CDR3: CASHLGRSHGYTF

J: TRBJ2-3
size: NA
V: TRBV30
length: 16
D: TRBD2
DNA: TGTGCCTGGAGTCCGGGACTAGCGGGGCTTCGAGATACGCAGTATTTT
CDR3: CAWSPGLAGLRDTQYF

J: TRBJ2-3
size: once
V: TRBV27
length: 15
D: NA
DNA: TGTGCCAGCAGTTTTAACAGGGTGGTAACAGATACGCAGTATTTT
CDR3: CASSFNRVVTDTQYF

J: TRBJ2-3
size: NA
V: TRBV10-3
length: 14
D: TRBD1
DNA: TGTGCCATCAGTGGGACAGGGGGCAGAGATACGCAGTATTTT
CDR3: CAISGTGGRDTQYF

J: TRBJ2-2
size: NA
V: TRBV13
length: 14
D: TRBD1
DNA: TGTGCCAGCAGCTCGCAGGGGGCTACCGGGGAGCTGTTTTTT
CDR3: CASSSQGATGELFF

J: TRBJ1-2
size: NA
V: TRBV5-1
length: 16
D: TRBD1
DNA: TGCGCCAGCAGCTTGGGGGATACAGGGGGACACTATGGCTACACCTTC
CDR3: CASSLGDTGGHYGYTF

J: TRBJ2-1
size: NA
V: TRBV4-3
length: 15
D: TRBD1
DNA: TGCGCCAGCAGCTACCGGGACAGGGGGCTCGATGAGCAGTTCTTC
CDR3: CASSYRDRGLDEQFF

J: TRBJ1-2
size: NA
V: TRBV4-2
length: 16
D: NA
DNA: TGTGCCAGCAGCCAAGTCAGTTGGACAGAAAACTATGGCTACACCTTC
CDR3: CASSQVSWTENYGYTF

J: TRBJ1-2
size: NA
V: TRBV3-1/TRBV3-2
length: 13
D: NA
DNA: TGTGTCCCCCGCGGGCGGGGGAACTATGGCTACACCTTC
CDR3: CVPRGRGNYGYTF

J: TRBJ1-2
size: NA
V: TRBV28
length: 17
D: NA
DNA: TGTGCCAGCAGCCCCAGGCTGATCAGGGGAGAAAACTATGGCTACACCTTC
CDR3: CASSPRLIRGENYGYTF

J: TRBJ2-5
size: few
V: TRBV10-1
length: 13
D: NA
DNA: TGCGCCAGCAGTGAATCGTACCAAGAGACCCAGTACTTC
CDR3: CASSESYQETQYF

J: TRBJ1-2
size: NA
V: TRBV18
length: 14
D: NA
DNA: TGTGCCAGCTCACCGGACACAGGTCTCTATGGCTACACCTTC
CDR3: CASSPDTGLYGYTF

J: TRBJ1-2
size: NA
V: TRBV7-8
length: 14
D: TRBD1
DNA: TGTGCCAGCAGCCCCACAGGGGGTCTCTATGGCTACACCTTC
CDR3: CASSPTGGLYGYTF

J: TRBJ1-3
size: NA
V: TRBV19
length: 15
D: TRBD1
DNA: TGTGCCAGTAGATACCGGACAGGGCTCGGAAACACCATATATTTT
CDR3: CASRYRTGLGNTIYF

J: TRBJ2-7
size: NA
V: TRBV28
length: 17
D: TRBD2
DNA: TGTGCCAGCAGTTTCGGGACTAGCGGGAAAGCCCGCTACGAGCAGTACTTC
CDR3: CASSFGTSGKARYEQYF

J: TRBJ2-7
size: once
V: TRBV19
length: 14
D: NA
DNA: TGTGCCAGTAGTCCCCAGGGGATCGGCTACGAGCAGTACTTC
CDR3: CASSPQGIGYEQYF

J: TRBJ2-5
size: NA
V: TRBV14
length: 14
D: TRBD2
DNA: TGTGCCAGAACTAGCGGGAGGCGTCAAGAGACCCAGTACTTC
CDR3: CARTSGRRQETQYF

J: TRBJ2-7
size: NA
V: TRBV10-1
length: 16
D: NA
DNA: TGCGCCAGCAGCGCCCGTCGGACATCAGGGCCCTACGAGCAGTACTTC
CDR3: CASSARRTSGPYEQYF

J: TRBJ1-1
size: NA
V: TRBV7-2
length: 14
D: NA
DNA: TGTGCCAGCAGCTTAGAGGGGCGAGACACTGAAGCTTTCTTT
CDR3: CASSLEGRDTEAFF

J: TRBJ1-6
size: NA
V: TRBV7-8
length: 15
D: TRBD1
DNA: TGTGCCAGCAGCTTTTCACAGGGGAAGAATTCACCCCTCCACTTT
CDR3: CASSFSQGKNSPLHF

J: TRBJ1-2
size: NA
V: TRBV18
length: 13
D: TRBD1
DNA: TGTGCCAGCTCACCACGGGACAGGGATGGCTACACCTTC
CDR3: CASSPRDRDGYTF